This T cell receptor beta chain comes out of a study of cytomegalovirus exposure and HLA in healthy donors. In the study overall: Later analysis reported that the roughly 120 validation repertoires shared the platform of the approximately 670 first-cohort repertoires. Whole-study results and caveats: Listed as cytomegalovirus-associated were 170 or so TCR beta chains. It was found in a later analysis that first-cohort TCR clusters tended to co-occur in the 95 to 150 validation repertoires.

These donors were members of the approximately 110-subject validation cohort, a group separate from the approximately 680-subject first cohort. A note on this clone: What it recognizes is unknown.

Sequencing was performed with immunoSEQ multiplex PCR; in TCRdb, only in-frame clones are kept and a portion is missing. The sample shows roughly 47,000 clones, approximately 93% of them seen only once. There are 15 residues in the CDR3. The V end was cut by 2 bases, the J end by 4 bases, with 12 bases between. Germline V lookup: CDR1 SGHAT, CDR2 FQNNGV. Material: PBMCs. This chain joins TRBV11-2 and TRBJ2-1; tentative D call: TRBD2 (6 bases). The sequence was obtained from a woman aged 18-30 years in good health and CMV-seronegative. The CDR3 bases are TGTGCCAGCAGCTTACTGGGCGGGAAATACAATGAGCAGTTCTTC. Encoded protein: CASSLLGGKYNEQFF.